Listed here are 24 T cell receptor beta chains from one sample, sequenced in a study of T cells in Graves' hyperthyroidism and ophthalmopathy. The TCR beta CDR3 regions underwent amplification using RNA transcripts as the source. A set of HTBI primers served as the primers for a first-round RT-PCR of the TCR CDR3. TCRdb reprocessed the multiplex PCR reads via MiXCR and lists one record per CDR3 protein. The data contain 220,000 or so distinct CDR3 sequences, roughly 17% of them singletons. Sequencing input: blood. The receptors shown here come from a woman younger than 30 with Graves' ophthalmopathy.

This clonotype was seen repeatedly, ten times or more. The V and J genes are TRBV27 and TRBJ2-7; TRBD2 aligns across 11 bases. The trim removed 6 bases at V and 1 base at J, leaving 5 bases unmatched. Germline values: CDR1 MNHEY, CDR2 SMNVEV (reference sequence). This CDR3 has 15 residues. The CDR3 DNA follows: TGTGCCAGCAGAATAGGGACTAGCGGTTCCTACGAGCAGTACTTC. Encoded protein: CASRIGTSGSYEQYF.

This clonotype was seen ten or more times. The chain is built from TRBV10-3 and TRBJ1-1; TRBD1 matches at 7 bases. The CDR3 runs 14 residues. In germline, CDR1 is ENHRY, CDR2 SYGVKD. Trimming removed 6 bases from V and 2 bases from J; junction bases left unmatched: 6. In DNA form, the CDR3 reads TGTGCCATCAGCGTCGGGACAGACAACACTGAAGCTTTCTTT. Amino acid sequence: CAISVGTDNTEAFF.

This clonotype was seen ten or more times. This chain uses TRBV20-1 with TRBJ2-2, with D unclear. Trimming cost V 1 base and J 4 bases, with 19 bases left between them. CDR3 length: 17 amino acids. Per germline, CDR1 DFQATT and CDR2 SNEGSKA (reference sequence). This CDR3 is CSARAGRPSLGTGELFF. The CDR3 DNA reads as TGCAGTGCTAGAGCGGGCAGGCCCTCCCTGGGCACCGGGGAGCTGTTTTTT.

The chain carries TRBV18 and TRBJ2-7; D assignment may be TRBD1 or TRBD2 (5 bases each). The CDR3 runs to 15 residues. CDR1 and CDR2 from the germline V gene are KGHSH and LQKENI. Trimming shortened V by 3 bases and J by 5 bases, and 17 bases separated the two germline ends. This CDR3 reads CASSPGTAVFDEQYF. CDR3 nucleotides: TGTGCCAGCTCACCCGGGACGGCCGTTTTTGACGAGCAGTACTTC.

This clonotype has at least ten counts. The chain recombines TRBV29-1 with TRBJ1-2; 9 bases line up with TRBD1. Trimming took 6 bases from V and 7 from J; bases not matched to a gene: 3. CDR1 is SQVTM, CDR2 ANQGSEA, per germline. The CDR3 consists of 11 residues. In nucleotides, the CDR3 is TGCAGCGTGGGGGACAGGGCTGGCTACACCTTC. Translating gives CSVGDRAGYTF.

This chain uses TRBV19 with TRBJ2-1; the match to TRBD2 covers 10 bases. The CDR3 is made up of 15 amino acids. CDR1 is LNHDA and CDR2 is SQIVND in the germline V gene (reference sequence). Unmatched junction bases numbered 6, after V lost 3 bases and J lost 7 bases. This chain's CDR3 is CASSMTTSGWNEQFF. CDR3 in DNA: TGTGCCAGTAGTATGACGACTAGCGGGTGGAATGAGCAGTTCTTC.

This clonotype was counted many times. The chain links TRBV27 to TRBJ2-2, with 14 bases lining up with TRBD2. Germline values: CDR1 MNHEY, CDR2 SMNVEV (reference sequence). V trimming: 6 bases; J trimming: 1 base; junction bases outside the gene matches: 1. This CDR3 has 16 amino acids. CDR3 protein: CASRGLAGGNTGELFF. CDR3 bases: TGTGCCAGCAGAGGACTAGCGGGAGGGAACACCGGGGAGCTGTTTTTT.

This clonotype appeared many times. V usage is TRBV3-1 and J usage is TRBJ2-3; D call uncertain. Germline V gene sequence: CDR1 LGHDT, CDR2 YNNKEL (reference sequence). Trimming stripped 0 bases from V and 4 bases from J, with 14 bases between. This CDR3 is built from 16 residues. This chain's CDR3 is CASSQDARVGADTQYF. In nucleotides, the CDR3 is TGTGCCAGCAGCCAAGACGCACGAGTTGGGGCAGATACGCAGTATTTT.

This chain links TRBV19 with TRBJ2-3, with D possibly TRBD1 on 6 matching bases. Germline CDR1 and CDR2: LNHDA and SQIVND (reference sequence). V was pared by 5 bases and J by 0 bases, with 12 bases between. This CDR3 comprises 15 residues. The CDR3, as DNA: TGTGCCAGTAGTCAACTCGGACAGAGCACAGATACGCAGTATTTT. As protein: CASSQLGQSTDTQYF. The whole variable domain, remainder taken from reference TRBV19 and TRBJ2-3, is DGGITQSPKYLFRKEGQNVTLSCEQNLNHDAMYWYRQDPGQGLRLIYYSQIVNDFQKGDIAEGYSVSREKKESFPLTVTSAQKNPTAFYLCASSQLGQSTDTQYFGPGTRLTVL.

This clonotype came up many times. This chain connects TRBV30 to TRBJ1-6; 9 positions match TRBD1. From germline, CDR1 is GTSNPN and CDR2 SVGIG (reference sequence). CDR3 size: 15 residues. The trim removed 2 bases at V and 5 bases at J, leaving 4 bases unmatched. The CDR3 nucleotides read TGTGCCTGGAGTTTCCGGGACAGGGATAATTCACCCCTCCACTTT. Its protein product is CAWSFRDRDNSPLHF.

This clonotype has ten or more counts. The CDR3: CSVHTGGAGLAGGPGQETQYF. In nucleotides, the CDR3 is TGCAGTGTTCACACAGGGGGCGCGGGACTAGCGGGAGGGCCAGGTCAAGAGACCCAGTACTTC. The J gene is TRBJ2-5, the V gene TRBV20-1; TRBD2 aligns across 16 bases. Germline CDR1 is DFQATT and CDR2 is SNEGSKA (reference sequence). Losses at the gene ends were 7 bases for V and 2 bases for J; bases not matched to a gene: 22. The CDR3 length is 21 residues.

The CDR3 DNA sequence: TGTGCCAGCAGTAACGCAGGAGGCGGCTACACCTTC. This translates into CASSNAGGGYTF. V is TRBV6-1 and J is TRBJ1-2; D unresolved. Trimming stripped 5 bases from V and 8 bases from J, with 12 bases between. The germline V gene has CDR1 MNHNS and CDR2 SASEGT. The CDR3 has 12 residues.

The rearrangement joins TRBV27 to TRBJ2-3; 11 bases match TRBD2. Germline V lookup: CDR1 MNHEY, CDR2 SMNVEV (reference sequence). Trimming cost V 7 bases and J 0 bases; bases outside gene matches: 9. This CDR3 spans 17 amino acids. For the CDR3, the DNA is TGTGCCAGCAATTTTAGACTAGCGGGGATTAGCACAGATACGCAGTATTTT. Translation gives CASNFRLAGISTDTQYF.

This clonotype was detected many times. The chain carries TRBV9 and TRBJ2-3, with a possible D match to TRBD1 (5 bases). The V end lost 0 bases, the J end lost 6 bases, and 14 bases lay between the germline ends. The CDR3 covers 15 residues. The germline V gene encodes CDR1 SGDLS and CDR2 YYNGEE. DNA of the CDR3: TGTGCCAGCAGCGTAGTTGACAGTGAATGGGATACGCAGTATTTT. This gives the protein CASSVVDSEWDTQYF.

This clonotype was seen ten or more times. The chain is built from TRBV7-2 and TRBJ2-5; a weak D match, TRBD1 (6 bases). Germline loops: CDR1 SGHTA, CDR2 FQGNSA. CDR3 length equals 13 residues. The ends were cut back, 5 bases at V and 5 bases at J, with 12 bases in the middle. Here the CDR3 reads CASSPYREETQYF. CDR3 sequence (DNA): TGTGCCAGCAGCCCTTACAGGGAGGAGACCCAGTACTTC.

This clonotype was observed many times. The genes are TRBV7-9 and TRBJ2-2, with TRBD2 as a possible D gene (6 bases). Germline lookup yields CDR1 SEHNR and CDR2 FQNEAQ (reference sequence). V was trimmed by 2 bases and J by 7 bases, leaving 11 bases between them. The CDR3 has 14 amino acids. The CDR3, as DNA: TGTGCCAGCAGCTTATTCTGGGAGGACGGGGAGCTGTTTTTT. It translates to CASSLFWEDGELFF.

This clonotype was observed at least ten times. CDR3 residues: CSAKFGEQYF. CDR3 coding DNA: TGCAGTGCCAAGTTCGGAGAGCAGTACTTC. V usage is TRBV20-1 and J usage is TRBJ2-7; D is ambiguous. V lost 6 bases to trimming and J lost 7 bases, with 10 bases between them. The CDR3 sequence is 10 residues long. CDR1 and CDR2 from the germline V gene are DFQATT and SNEGSKA (reference sequence).

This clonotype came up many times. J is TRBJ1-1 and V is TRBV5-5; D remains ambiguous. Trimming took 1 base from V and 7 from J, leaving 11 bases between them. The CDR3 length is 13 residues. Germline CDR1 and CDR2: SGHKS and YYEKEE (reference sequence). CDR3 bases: TGTGCCAGCAGCTTGTTAAGCGCGAGTGAAGCTTTCTTT. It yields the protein CASSLLSASEAFF.

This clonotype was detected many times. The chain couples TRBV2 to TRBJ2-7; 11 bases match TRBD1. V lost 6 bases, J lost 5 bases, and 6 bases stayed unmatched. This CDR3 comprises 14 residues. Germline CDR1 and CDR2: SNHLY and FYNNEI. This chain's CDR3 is CASRGDRGIDEQYF. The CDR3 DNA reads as TGTGCCAGCAGGGGGGACAGGGGGATCGACGAGCAGTACTTC. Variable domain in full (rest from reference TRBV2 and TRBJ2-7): EPEVTQTPSHQVTQMGQEVILRCVPISNHLYFYWYRQILGQKVEFLVSFYNNEISEKSEIFDDQFSVERPDGSNFTLKIRSTKLEDSAMYFCASRGDRGIDEQYFGPGTRLTVT.

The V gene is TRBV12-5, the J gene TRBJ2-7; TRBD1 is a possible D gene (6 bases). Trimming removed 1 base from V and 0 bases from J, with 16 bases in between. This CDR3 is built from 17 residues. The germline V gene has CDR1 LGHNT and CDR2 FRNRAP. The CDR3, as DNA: TGTGCTAGTGGTTTGGGGCAGGGGCTGGATAGCTCCTACGAGCAGTACTTC. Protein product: CASGLGQGLDSSYEQYF. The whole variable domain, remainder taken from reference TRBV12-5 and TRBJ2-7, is DARVTQTPRHKVTEMGQEVTMRCQPILGHNTVFWYRQTMMQGLELLAYFRNRAPLDDSGMPKDRFSAEMPDATLATLKIQPSEPRDSAVYFCASGLGQGLDSSYEQYFGPGTRLTVT.

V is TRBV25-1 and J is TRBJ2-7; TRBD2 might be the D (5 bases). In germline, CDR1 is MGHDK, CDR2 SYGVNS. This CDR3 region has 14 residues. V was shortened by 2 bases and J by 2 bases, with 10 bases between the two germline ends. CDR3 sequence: CASSERGPTYEQYF. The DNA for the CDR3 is TGTGCCAGCAGTGAACGGGGTCCTACCTACGAGCAGTACTTC.

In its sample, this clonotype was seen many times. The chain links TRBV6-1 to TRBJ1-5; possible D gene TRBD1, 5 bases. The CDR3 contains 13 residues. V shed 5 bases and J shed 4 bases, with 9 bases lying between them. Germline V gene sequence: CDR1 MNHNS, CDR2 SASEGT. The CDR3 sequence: CASSSRENQPQHF. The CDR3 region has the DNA TGTGCCAGCAGTTCCAGGGAGAATCAGCCCCAGCATTTT.

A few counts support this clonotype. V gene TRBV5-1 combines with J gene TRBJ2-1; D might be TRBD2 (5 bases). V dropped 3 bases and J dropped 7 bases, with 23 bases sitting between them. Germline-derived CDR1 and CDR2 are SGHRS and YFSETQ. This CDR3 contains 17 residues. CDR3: CASSYGMVGRPGNEQFF. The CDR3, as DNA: TGCGCCAGCAGCTACGGGATGGTAGGGCGACCTGGGAATGAGCAGTTCTTC.

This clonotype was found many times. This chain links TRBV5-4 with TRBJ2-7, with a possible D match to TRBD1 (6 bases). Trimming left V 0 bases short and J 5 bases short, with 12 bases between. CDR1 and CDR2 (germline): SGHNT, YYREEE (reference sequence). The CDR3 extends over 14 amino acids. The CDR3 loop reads CASSLDRVFHEQYF. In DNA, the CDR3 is TGTGCCAGCAGCTTGGACAGGGTTTTCCACGAGCAGTACTTC.